This T cell receptor beta chain is drawn from a study of identical twins. Points from the study as a whole: Interpretation of the results relied on cross-sectional statistical analysis and not on following the same donors. Out-of-frame alpha sequences common to twins were enriched for low generation probability.

The CDR3 is 13 residues long. Germline V gene sequence: CDR1 DFQATT, CDR2 SNEGSKA (reference sequence). J gave up 0 bases and V 6 bases, and 3 bases lay outside the gene matches. A note on this clonotype: Antigen specificity is unknown.

Template switching supplied a universal primer site; unique molecular identifiers were carried on the cDNA. TCRdb re-called the 5' RACE reads through MiXCR, storing one row per CDR3 protein. The sample has over 200,000 distinct CDR3 sequences, roughly 9.4% seen once. The source material was memory (CD45RO+) T cells sorted from blood. The sequence derives from a woman between 18 and 29 years old in good health. This sequence joins TRBV20-1 and TRBJ2-3, with 7 bases identical to TRBD2. CDR3 sequence: CSAEGGSTDTQYF. The CDR3 nucleotides read TGCAGTGCAGAGGGAGGGAGCACAGATACGCAGTATTTT.